Each of the 7 T cell receptor beta chains below was sequenced from the same sample in a study of prognosis after radiotherapy for stage I lung cancer. Multiplex PCR in two rounds served to amplify TCR beta CDR3 from genomic DNA. Primers specific to each TRBV and TRBJ gene drove first-round PCR. TCRdb fed the multiplex PCR reads into MiXCR, producing one record per CDR3 protein. The data show about 18,000 distinct CDR3 sequences, roughly 30% seen once. Source: PBMCs, taken before or after stereotactic body radiation therapy (not recorded which). The source is a donor aged 50 or older with non-small cell lung cancer.

On this clonotype itself: It differs at one base from a far larger clone, so likely a read error. V is TRBV6-8 and J is TRBJ2-7, with D unclear. Germline CDR1 is MNHGY and CDR2 is SAAAGT. CDR3 size: 19 residues. V dropped 0 bases and J dropped 3 bases, with 24 bases sitting between them. The CDR3 DNA is TGTGCCAGCAGTTACTCGAGTGGCGCTTCGAGCAAATCGGACTACGAGCAGTACTTC. The encoded protein is CASSYSSGASSKSDYEQYF.

This sequence joins TRBV6-5 and TRBJ2-7; D gene uncertain. The CDR3 runs 13 residues. CDR1 MNHEY and CDR2 SVGAGI come from the germline V gene. The chain's CDR3 is CESSLTLLLEQYF. CDR3 coding DNA: TGTGAAAGCAGTTTAACTCTCCTACTCGAGCAGTACTTC.

The sample holds one count of this clonotype. At one boundary the junction diverges from the germline segment, which might be a read error. The V and J genes are TRBV29-1 and TRBJ1-1; D uncertain. The germline gives CDR1 SQVTM, CDR2 ANQGSEA. This CDR3 region has 13 residues. For the CDR3, the DNA is TGCAGCTTTGAATACAGAAAGAGCACTGAAGCTTTCTTT. It codes for CSFEYRKSTEAFF.

This clonotype was counted at least ten times. The J gene is TRBJ1-6, the V gene TRBV5-6; unclear D gene. Trimming shortened V by 2 bases and J by 7 bases, and 13 bases separated the two germline ends. Germline V lookup: CDR1 SGHDT, CDR2 YYEEEE. This CDR3 is 15 amino acids long. Here the CDR3 DNA reads TGTGCCAGCAGCTTTGGTGGGAGGAGAAATTCACCCCTCCACTTT. Protein sequence: CASSFGGRRNSPLHF.

Comment on this clonotype: This may be a read error: a much more frequent sequence differs by one nucleotide. Because the CDR3 is missing its conserved closing phenylalanine or tryptophan, this is likely a read error. The chain joins TRBV5-1 to TRBJ2-5; TRBD1 agrees at 8 bases. The CDR3 is 15 amino acids. The ends lost 4 bases at V and 2 bases at J; junction bases unmatched: 7. CDR1 SGHRS and CDR2 YFSETQ come from the germline V gene. CDR3 protein: CASSPDRVGQETQYS. The CDR3 nucleotides read TGCGCCAGCAGCCCGGACAGGGTGGGACAAGAGACCCAGTACTCC.

V gene TRBV28 combines with J gene TRBJ2-1; D may be TRBD2 (6 bases). Trimming stripped 3 bases from V and 5 bases from J, with 17 bases between. The CDR3 is 16 residues long. Germline-derived CDR1 and CDR2 are MDHEN and SYDVKM. The CDR3: CASSLQRTLADNEQFF. The CDR3 DNA is TGTGCCAGCAGTTTGCAGCGGACACTAGCTGACAATGAGCAGTTCTTC.

This clonotype was detected many times. The chain links TRBV9 to TRBJ1-4; D is unclear. Trimming pared 0 bases from V and 0 bases from J, leaving 9 bases between. CDR3 length: 16 residues. From germline, CDR1 is SGDLS and CDR2 YYNGEE. The CDR3 region is CASSVGLTATNEKLFF. The CDR3 DNA reads TGTGCCAGCAGCGTAGGCCTTACTGCAACTAATGAAAAACTGTTTTTT.